A single TCR beta chain is shown here with its context. What it binds is unknown. One tube held mixed TRB-A and TRB-B primer pools for touch-down PCR. After re-calling the multiplex PCR reads, TCRdb lists one entry per CDR3 protein, DNA absent. Its clone listing holds 8,200 or so distinct CDR3 sequences. The source of the sample is a study of T cell clusters in autoimmune cytopenias. Study results and caveats: Primary autoimmune cytopenia patients seemingly lacked the physiological T cell clusters found in healthy donors. TRB repertoire shifts in secondary cytopenia and chronic lymphocytic leukemia mostly reflected lymphoma, not autoimmunity. No cluster-lack signature appeared between secondary cytopenia and chronic lymphocytic leukemia patients, apparently due to lymphoma masking.

Roughly 38,000 genome equivalents of blood DNA were amplified for TRB. Germline CDR1 is MNHEY and CDR2 is SMNVEV (reference sequence). The length of the CDR3 is 15 residues. The source material was peripheral blood. This TCR derives from a human donor with an autoimmune cytopenia or autoimmune hepatitis (not recorded which). The V call is TRBV27, the J call TRBJ2-3; TCRdb indicates TRBD1, and absent DNA this call remains unverified. Here the CDR3 reads CASSSTGGYSDTQYF.